This T cell receptor (beta chain) was sequenced during a study of blood T cell repertoires in COVID-19. Background on the study: The origin of the acute and convalescent COVID-19 samples was the United States, Italy and Spain.

In the authors' methods: Nucleated cell counts were estimated from reference gene primer amplification. Assay used: immunoSEQ multiplex PCR; TCRdb lists only in-frame clones, some missing. V and J calls and clone size are those listed in that table; D and trimming were worked out from the DNA. Among approximately 100,000 clones, roughly 91% were seen once, and the ten largest hold about 6.3%. The germline V and J ends were trimmed by 2 bases and 0 bases, with 10 bases remaining between them. Germline V CDR1 and CDR2: LNHDA, SQIVND (reference sequence). CDR3 length: 15 amino acids. The source of this sequence is a human donor in a cohort sampled during active COVID-19. The V gene is TRBV19, the J gene TRBJ1-1; a weak D match, TRBD1 (6 bases). Sequencing used peripheral blood. The CDR3 coding sequence is TGTGCCAGTAGTATAATGACAGGAATGAACACTGAAGCTTTCTTT. Its protein product is CASSIMTGMNTEAFF.